The source of this T cell receptor beta chain is a study of beta chain features in type 1 diabetes. Expressed TCRB transcripts were sequenced because the entire RNA isolate underwent reverse transcription. Some clones are missing from TCRdb's copy, which holds only in-frame ones; the method was immunoSEQ multiplex PCR. The data contain a few hundred thousand clones, roughly 16% of them singletons. V lost 1 base and J 6 bases, leaving 10 bases between the germline ends. CDR3 length: 13 residues. Germline V gives CDR1 MGHDK, CDR2 SYGVNS. Concerning this clone: Its specificity is not known.

The study, taken as a whole, reports: PCR may have favored shorter templates equally in patients and controls.

Sorting that relied on CD45RO/CCR7/CD25/CD127/CD95/CD27 yielded CD4+ naive, central memory, regulatory and stem cell-like memory cells. Sample: naive CD4+ T cells from blood. This sequence was found in a woman between 18 and 30 years old in good health. This chain uses TRBV25-1 with TRBJ2-7; D remains ambiguous. The CDR3 DNA reads as TGTGCCAGCAGTGAATCGGGTCATCCCGAGCAGTACTTC. Translating it yields CASSESGHPEQYF.